The entry that follows covers one TCR beta chain sequence. Its antigen is still unknown. There are no base qualities to consult, and no much larger clone falls within one base. The data were obtained in a study of T cells after posttransplantation cyclophosphamide (dated by TCRdb to 2016 to 2017). In terms of the full investigation: Using TRB sequencing, the study followed how the T cell repertoire reconstituted after myeloablative bone marrow transplantation in which posttransplantation cyclophosphamide served as GVHD prophylaxis. Samples from some 32 PTCy-treated patients and 15 to 20 related bone marrow donors of those patients were subjected to antigen receptor sequencing. TRB sequencing was performed on blood from all 35 or so PTCy patients with 1-year posttransplant specimens. In 3 patients, up to 3 additional blood samples taken between 2 and 5.2 years after transplant also underwent TRB sequencing, as did pretransplant blood from a handful of patients. Because TRA and TRB clonality were tightly correlated in several samples, subsequent TCR analyses were focused on TRB only. Public TRB sequences were queried against a database of over 3,500 sequences associated with responses to pathogens, tumor antigens, self-antigens and alloantigens.

Genomic DNA was the input for TRB sequencing, which was run either with the immunoSEQ assay at survey resolution or with the hsTCRB kit. The study's processing was this. The immunoSEQ software handled initial read processing, and the LymphoSeq R package was used for repertoire analyses. Clonality was computed as 1 minus normalized Shannon entropy; Gini coefficient was also calculated for each TRB dataset. Phenotypes of unsorted samples were inferred by mapping TRB sequences from sorted subsets of the recipient or donor onto the same recipient's unsorted samples. The table comes from immuneACCESS by way of TCRdb, which keeps in-frame sequences with V and J called. Part of the clones is missing from these tables; in studies checked, under half for an unresolved V gene and the rest for unknown reasons. That table gives V, J and clone size, and the DNA gave D and trimming. The sample table contains about 9,800 clones; only one count was recorded for about 90% of them. The top ten clones comprise under 5.5% of the sample.

Broader findings and caveats from the paper: The TRB repertoires of T cells infiltrating skin or the GI tract showed only limited overlap with the TRB repertoires found in blood. Donor-recipient similarity was low at 1-2 months but rose over the first year, and later blood repertoires were often dominated by donor CD8+ memory clones. Across the approximately 48 patients, TRB clonality was highly associated with recipient CMV seropositivity and CMV reactivation, and diversity with PTCy was similar to that in the CNI/methotrexate controls.

The control cohort was 11 patients given myeloablative marrow transplants with methotrexate plus a calcineurin inhibitor, sampled 1 year after transplant. Peripheral blood and bone marrow mononuclear cells were isolated by Ficoll-Hypaque density centrifugation and were cryopreserved. The germline V gene supplies CDR1 MNHEY and CDR2 SVGAGI. V and J are trimmed by 2 bases and 5 bases, and the gene matches miss 10 bases of the junction. From the cysteine up to the phenylalanine, the CDR3 has a length of 16 residues. Here the CDR3 DNA is all that survives: 48 bases in frame from base 1. The V gene is TRBV6-5 and the J gene is TRBJ2-5, with TRBD1 identical over 8 junction bases. The receptor was isolated from a male patient aged 50 or older who received an allogeneic stem cell transplant from an unrelated donor, was CMV-positive, and had chronic GVHD only. Some T cells seen after a transplant may have their origin in the graft donor. Sequenced here: PBMCs, sampled just over 440 days after allogeneic stem cell transplant with calcineurin inhibitor and methotrexate. The encoded CDR3 is CASSYVSDRVRETQYF. The sequenced DNA is TGTGCCAGCAGTTACGTTTCGGACAGGGTGAGGGAGACCCAGTACTTC.